These 30 T cell receptor beta chains came from one sample sequenced in a study of T cells in Graves' hyperthyroidism and ophthalmopathy. TCR beta CDR3 sequences were amplified from RNA transcripts. The HTBI primer set served for first-round RT-PCR of the TCR CDR3. TCRdb called the multiplex PCR reads again in MiXCR, with one record for every CDR3 protein. In the table there are some 510,000 distinct CDR3 sequences, about 20% of which are singletons. The sequencing input was blood. The receptors stem from a man younger than 30 with Graves' hyperthyroidism.

The chain couples TRBV7-8 to TRBJ2-7; D unclear. Trimming removed 5 bases at V and 4 bases at J, with 9 bases between. There are 12 residues in the CDR3. In germline, CDR1 is SGHVS, CDR2 FQNEAQ. CDR3 region: CASSALSYEQYF. The CDR3 DNA is TGTGCCAGCAGCGCCCTCAGTTACGAGCAGTACTTC.

Ten or more counts support this clonotype. The V and J genes are TRBV12-3 or TRBV12-4 and TRBJ1-5, with 7 bases aligning to TRBD1. This CDR3 has 14 amino acids. V was pared by 6 bases and J by 6 bases, with 8 bases of the junction left unmatched. CDR3 bases: TGTGCCAGCAGGCCGACAGGGTCCCTTCAGCCCCAGCATTTT. Its protein is CASRPTGSLQPQHF.

This clonotype was seen a few times. The chain employs TRBV19 and TRBJ2-2; D not certain. Between the trimmed V and J ends, which lost 1 base and 3 bases, there was a span of 6 bases. The germline CDR1 and CDR2 sequences are LNHDA and SQIVND (reference sequence). The CDR3 runs 14 residues. DNA for the CDR3: TGTGCCAGTAGTATAGGCCTCTACACCGGGGAGCTGTTTTTT. Translating it yields CASSIGLYTGELFF.

This clonotype was picked up a small number of times. The chain couples TRBV12-3 or TRBV12-4 to TRBJ1-2, with unresolved D. The CDR3 length is 15 residues. V shed 7 bases and J shed 3 bases, with 18 bases lying between them. The CDR3 region has the DNA TGTGCCAGCACCCCCATTGGAGGACTTCACTATGGCTACACCTTC. The encoded protein is CASTPIGGLHYGYTF.

The chain is built from TRBV19 and TRBJ1-2; D call uncertain. This CDR3 has 14 residues. The V gene's germline CDR1 is LNHDA and CDR2 SQIVND (reference sequence). Trimming pared 4 bases from V and 5 bases from J, leaving 14 bases between. The CDR3 loop is CASSTPRGSYGYTF. Written as DNA, the CDR3 is TGTGCCAGTAGTACCCCCCGCGGCTCATATGGCTACACCTTC.

There are many counts of this clonotype. The chain has TRBV12-3 or TRBV12-4 and TRBJ2-7; D tentatively reads TRBD1 or TRBD2 (5 bases each). This CDR3 contains 14 residues. The V and J ends lost 4 bases and 2 bases respectively, with 12 bases between them. Written as DNA, the CDR3 is TGTGCCAGCAGTTCTCCCGGGGCCGCCTACGAGCAGTACTTC. Encoded protein: CASSSPGAAYEQYF.

The table lists this clonotype with many counts. The rearrangement joins TRBV7-9 to TRBJ2-4; TRBD1 might be the D (6 bases). Germline values: CDR1 SEHNR, CDR2 FQNEAQ (reference sequence). Trimming cost V 5 bases and J 0 bases, with 14 bases left between them. CDR3 length equals 16 residues. The CDR3 protein is CASSTTYREAKNIQYF. The CDR3 DNA reads as TGTGCCAGCAGCACGACCTACAGGGAAGCCAAAAACATTCAGTACTTC.

This clonotype was seen ten or more times. The rearrangement links TRBV4-2 to TRBJ2-7, with D uncertain. The germline V gene encodes CDR1 LGHNA and CDR2 YNFKEQ. V was pared by 0 bases and J by 2 bases, with 11 bases between. The CDR3 extends over 15 amino acids. CDR3 residues: CASSQDSAPTYEQYF. Written as DNA, the CDR3 is TGTGCCAGCAGCCAAGACTCGGCCCCTACCTACGAGCAGTACTTC.

This clonotype was detected ten times or more. This chain uses TRBV2 with TRBJ2-7, with D possibly matching TRBD2 (6 bases). Germline V gene data show CDR1 as SNHLY and CDR2 as FYNNEI. This CDR3 has 13 residues. V lost 2 bases to trimming and J lost 11 bases, with 16 bases between them. The CDR3 loop reads CASSETLEGKKYF. In DNA, the CDR3 is TGTGCCAGCAGTGAAACCTTGGAGGGGAAGAAGTACTTC. Filled out from reference TRBV2 and TRBJ2-7, the complete variable domain reads EPEVTQTPSHQVTQMGQEVILRCVPISNHLYFYWYRQILGQKVEFLVSFYNNEISEKSEIFDDQFSVERPDGSNFTLKIRSTKLEDSAMYFCASSETLEGKKYFGPGTRLTVT.

Ten or more counts support this clonotype. This chain uses TRBV20-1 with TRBJ2-7; 7 bases fit TRBD2. Per the germline V gene, CDR1 is DFQATT and CDR2 is SNEGSKA (reference sequence). This CDR3 is 16 amino acids long. J lost 0 bases, V lost 1 base, and 9 bases had no gene match. CDR3: CSARGRGVGSSYEQYF. The DNA for the CDR3 is TGCAGTGCTAGAGGACGGGGGGTCGGGAGCTCCTACGAGCAGTACTTC.

This clonotype was observed at least ten times. CDR3 loop: CASRDAELAKNIQYF. As DNA, the CDR3 is TGTGCCAGCAGAGACGCGGAGCTAGCCAAAAACATTCAGTACTTC. V usage is TRBV6-2 or TRBV6-3 and J usage is TRBJ2-4; D remains unclear. This CDR3 region has 15 residues. V shed 6 bases and J shed 0 bases, with 12 bases lying between them. Germline V lookup: CDR1 MNHEY, CDR2 SVGEGT.

This clonotype occurred many times. J is TRBJ2-7 and V is TRBV9, with 7 bases that match TRBD2. This CDR3 contains 15 residues. CDR1 is SGDLS, CDR2 YYNGEE, per germline. The junction had 7 bases not matched to a gene; V was cut back by 2 bases and J by 2 bases. CDR3 residues: CASSVASGAAYEQYF. DNA of the CDR3: TGTGCCAGCAGCGTTGCCAGCGGGGCGGCCTACGAGCAGTACTTC.

This clonotype was counted ten times or more. This chain links TRBV29-1 with TRBJ1-2, with a possible D match to TRBD1 (5 bases). The V and J ends lost 6 bases and 6 bases respectively, with 20 bases between them. The CDR3 is 14 amino acids. CDR1 SQVTM and CDR2 ANQGSEA come from the germline V gene. The CDR3 nucleotides read TGCAGCGTGTCCCGGGTCCTACGGGACGATGGCTACACCTTC. This encodes CSVSRVLRDDGYTF.

This clonotype was seen only once. CDR3 nucleotide sequence: TGTGCCAGCAGTTACTTAGGGGGGCCGACGAACTATGGCTACACCTTC. Its protein is CASSYLGGPTNYGYTF. This chain connects TRBV6-2 or TRBV6-3 to TRBJ1-2, with D possibly matching TRBD1 (6 bases). V lost 1 base to trimming and J lost 2 bases, with 14 bases between them. This CDR3 region has 16 residues. Germline assignment: CDR1 MNHEY and CDR2 SVGEGT.

At least ten counts were recorded for this clonotype. This rearrangement joins TRBV14 to TRBJ2-7; 8 bases are a match to TRBD1. This CDR3 is 22 amino acids long. Looked up from germline, CDR1 is SGHDN and CDR2 is FVKESK. The V and J ends lost 4 bases and 3 bases, in that order; junction bases with no gene match: 29. The CDR3 region has the DNA TGTGCCAGCAGCCGTTACAACCTGGGACAGGCCGGAATGGGAAGTTTAGTCTACGAGCAGTACTTC. This translates into CASSRYNLGQAGMGSLVYEQYF.

At least ten counts were recorded for this clonotype. This rearrangement joins TRBV7-8 to TRBJ1-5; D is unclear. The CDR3 is 13 residues long. The germline CDR1 and CDR2 sequences are SGHVS and FQNEAQ. Trimming removed 1 base at V and 9 bases at J, with 10 bases between. The chain's CDR3 is CASSLGGGRPQHF. The DNA of the CDR3 is TGTGCCAGCAGCTTAGGTGGAGGGAGGCCCCAGCATTTT.

This clonotype was detected many times. The gene calls are TRBV5-1 and TRBJ1-2; D might be TRBD1 (5 bases). The germline CDR1 and CDR2 sequences are SGHRS and YFSETQ. V dropped 0 bases and J dropped 6 bases, with 12 bases sitting between them. CDR3 length: 14 residues. The chain's CDR3 is CASSLAEGEDGYTF. Here the CDR3 DNA reads TGCGCCAGCAGCTTGGCAGAAGGGGAGGATGGCTACACCTTC.

Comment on this clonotype: The junction shows a germline mismatch at one end, possibly a read error. The V call is TRBV20-1, the J call TRBJ2-7; D may be TRBD1 or TRBD2 (6 bases each). CDR1 and CDR2 from the germline V gene are DFQATT and SNEGSKA (reference sequence). This CDR3 region has 13 residues. The CDR3 is CSVPTLGGGEQCF. In DNA form, the CDR3 reads TGCAGTGTTCCGACTCTCGGGGGCGGCGAGCAGTGCTTC.

This clonotype has ten or more counts. The chain links TRBV28 to TRBJ1-5; no clear D. The germline V gene encodes CDR1 MDHEN and CDR2 SYDVKM. V was cut by 6 bases and J by 1 base, with 25 bases left in between. CDR3 length: 19 amino acids. As DNA, the CDR3 is TGTGCCAGCAGCTCTATGAAGGGTTTAGCAGGACTAAGCAATCAGCCCCAGCATTTT. The encoded protein is CASSSMKGLAGLSNQPQHF.

This clonotype has a count of ten or more. The chain carries TRBV7-8 and TRBJ2-2; perhaps TRBD1 as D (5 bases). Per germline, CDR1 SGHVS and CDR2 FQNEAQ. The CDR3 runs to 18 residues. Trimming took off 1 base at V and 5 bases at J, with 20 bases between the two ends. CDR3 protein: CASSLEGLGRGNTGELFF. In DNA form, the CDR3 reads TGTGCCAGCAGCTTAGAGGGGTTGGGGCGAGGAAATACCGGGGAGCTGTTTTTT.

This clonotype was counted ten times or more. V usage is TRBV28 and J usage is TRBJ2-2, with 7 bases identical to TRBD2. J gave up 1 base and V 5 bases, and 4 bases lay outside the gene matches. This CDR3 region has 15 residues. The V gene's germline CDR1 is MDHEN and CDR2 SYDVKM. CDR3 coding DNA: TGTGCCAGCAGTACAGCGGGGTGGAACACCGGGGAGCTGTTTTTT. Amino acids: CASSTAGWNTGELFF.

For this clonotype: At one boundary the junction diverges from the germline segment, which might be a read error. The chain links TRBV9 to TRBJ2-7, with D possibly being TRBD1 or TRBD2 (6 bases each). The CDR3 length is 14 residues. Germline lookup yields CDR1 SGDLS and CDR2 YYNGEE. CDR3 in DNA: TGTGCCAGCAGCTCAAGTGGGGGGCTTTACGGGCAGTACTTC. As protein: CASSSSGGLYGQYF.

The chain links TRBV30 to TRBJ2-5, with 9 bases matching TRBD1. The CDR3 covers 15 residues. Germline V gene data show CDR1 as GTSNPN and CDR2 as SVGIG (reference sequence). V lost 1 base to trimming and J lost 2 bases; unmatched junction nucleotides: 5. CDR3 amino acids: CAWSGRGQGQETQYF. The CDR3 region has the DNA TGTGCCTGGAGTGGACGAGGACAGGGGCAAGAGACCCAGTACTTC.

This clonotype was recorded at least ten times. The genes are TRBV29-1 and TRBJ2-2; TRBD1 matches 9 bases. Germline V gene lookup returns CDR1 SQVTM and CDR2 ANQGSEA. The CDR3 loop spans 15 amino acids. This CDR3 is CSCGTGTVGTGELFF. CDR3 bases: TGCAGTTGCGGGACAGGGACAGTAGGAACCGGGGAGCTGTTTTTT.

The rearrangement uses TRBV28 and TRBJ2-6; no definite D call. V lost 3 bases, J lost 0 bases, and 9 bases lay in between. From germline, CDR1 is MDHEN and CDR2 SYDVKM. CDR3 size: 16 residues. For the CDR3, the DNA is TGTGCCAGCAGTTTTGCTTGGGGCTCTGGGGCCAACGTCCTGACTTTC. Translation gives CASSFAWGSGANVLTF.

This clonotype was seen at least ten times. J is TRBJ1-1 and V is TRBV13; 9 bases agree with TRBD1. V lost 5 bases and J lost 4; bases outside the gene matches: 5. The germline gives CDR1 PRHDT, CDR2 FYEKMQ (reference sequence). The CDR3 is 14 amino acids. The CDR3 DNA follows: TGTGCCAGCAGCGCAAGACAGGGGGGCACTGAAGCTTTCTTT. Its protein is CASSARQGGTEAFF.

Only a few counts were recorded for this clonotype. The chain is built from TRBV30 and TRBJ1-3; possible D gene TRBD1, 5 bases. This CDR3 is 12 amino acids long. Germline values: CDR1 GTSNPN, CDR2 SVGIG (reference sequence). V lost 5 bases, J lost 3 bases, and 8 bases lay in between. The CDR3 DNA is TGTGCCTGGGTGGGGGATGGAAACACCATATATTTT. This codes for CAWVGDGNTIYF.

Many counts were recorded for this clonotype. This chain uses TRBV20-1 with TRBJ1-1, with D hard to call. Germline CDR1 DFQATT, CDR2 SNEGSKA (reference sequence). The ends were cut back, 0 bases at V and 13 bases at J, with 6 bases in the middle. The CDR3 runs 9 residues. Here the CDR3 DNA reads TGCAGTGCTAGAGATCTAGGTTTCTTT. Protein: CSARDLGFF.

In this sample, this clonotype turned up many times. The CDR3 loop reads CSVEDRVLTGGVAFF. The DNA of the CDR3 is TGCAGCGTTGAAGATCGGGTCCTGACAGGGGGTGTTGCTTTCTTT. The V call is TRBV29-1, the J call TRBJ1-1; TRBD1 matches at 9 bases. Trimming took 0 bases from V and 11 from J; bases not matched to a gene: 13. The CDR3 has 15 amino acids. The germline V gene encodes CDR1 SQVTM and CDR2 ANQGSEA.

The chain carries TRBV12-5 and TRBJ2-7; D remains unclear. The CDR3 totals 13 residues. Germline CDR1 is LGHNT and CDR2 is FRNRAP. Trimming took off 6 bases at V and 2 bases at J, with 11 bases between the two ends. The CDR3 DNA follows: TGTGCTAGTGGCCCCCCGGCGACCTACGAGCAGTACTTC. Encoded protein: CASGPPATYEQYF.